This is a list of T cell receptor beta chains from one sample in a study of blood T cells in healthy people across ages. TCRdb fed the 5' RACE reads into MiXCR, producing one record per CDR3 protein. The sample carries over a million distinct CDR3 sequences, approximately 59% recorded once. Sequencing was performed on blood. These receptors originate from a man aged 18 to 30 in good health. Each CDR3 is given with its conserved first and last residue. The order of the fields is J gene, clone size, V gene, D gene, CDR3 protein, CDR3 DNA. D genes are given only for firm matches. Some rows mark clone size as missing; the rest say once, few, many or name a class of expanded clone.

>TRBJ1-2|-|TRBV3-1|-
CASSQESHYGYTF
TGTGCCAGCAGCCAAGAGTCGCACTATGGCTACACCTTC
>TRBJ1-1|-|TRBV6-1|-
CVLTAEPTYTEAFF
TGTGTCCTGACAGCTGAACCTACGTACACTGAAGCTTTCTTT
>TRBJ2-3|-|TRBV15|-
CATSEGGRTTQYF
TGTGCCACCAGCGAGGGAGGACGAACGACGCAGTATTTT
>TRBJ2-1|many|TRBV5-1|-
CASSAGSYNEQFF
TGTGCCAGCAGCGCGGGCTCCTACAATGAGCAGTTCTTC
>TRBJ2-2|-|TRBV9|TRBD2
CASTRASGITGELFF
TGTGCCAGCACACGGGCTAGCGGTATCACCGGGGAGCTGTTTTTT
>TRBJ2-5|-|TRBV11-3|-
CASSPGASQETQYF
TGTGCCAGCAGCCCCGGGGCTTCTCAAGAGACCCAGTACTTC
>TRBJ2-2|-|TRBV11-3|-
CASSLERITGELFF
TGTGCCAGCAGCTTAGAACGGATCACCGGGGAGCTGTTTTTT
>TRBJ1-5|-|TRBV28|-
CASSFSGHSNQPQHF
TGTGCCAGCAGTTTTTCAGGGCATAGCAATCAGCCCCAGCATTTT
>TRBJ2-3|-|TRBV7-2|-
CASSPPGGQWQYF
TGTGCCAGCAGCCCCCCAGGCGGGCAGTGGCAGTATTTT
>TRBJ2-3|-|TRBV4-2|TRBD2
CASSQRAGGPTDTQYF
TGTGCCAGCAGCCAACGAGCGGGGGGGCCCACAGATACGCAGTATTTT
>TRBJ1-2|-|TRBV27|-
CASSAGTRPYGYTF
TGTGCCAGCAGTGCCGGGACAAGGCCCTATGGCTACACCTTC
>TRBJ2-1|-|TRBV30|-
CAWSVEGLRNNEQFF
TGTGCCTGGAGTGTGGAGGGGCTAAGAAACAATGAGCAGTTCTTC
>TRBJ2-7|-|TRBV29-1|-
CSVEGGRLDEQYF
TGCAGCGTTGAAGGGGGGAGGTTGGACGAGCAGTACTTC
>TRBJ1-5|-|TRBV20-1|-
CSAIVLGSSNQPQHF
TGCAGTGCAATCGTGTTGGGGAGTAGCAATCAGCCCCAGCATTTT
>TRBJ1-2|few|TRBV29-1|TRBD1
CSVDRGGYYGYTF
TGCAGCGTTGACAGGGGGGGGTACTATGGCTACACCTTC
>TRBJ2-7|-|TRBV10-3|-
CAISGQTYEQYF
TGTGCCATCAGCGGACAGACCTACGAGCAGTACTTC
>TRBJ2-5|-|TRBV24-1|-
CATRGAGETQYF
TGTGCCACCCGAGGGGCAGGCGAGACCCAGTACTTC